This TCR beta chain came from a study of blood T cell repertoires in COVID-19. Background on the study: The study drew acute and convalescent COVID-19 samples from the United States, Italy and Spain.

In the source study's methods: Quantification of nucleated cells was approximated via reference gene primer amplification. Sequencing used immunoSEQ multiplex PCR; TCRdb keeps in-frame clones, though not all of them. From that table come the V and J calls and clone size; the DNA was used to work out D and trimming. The sample carries about 190,000 clones, around 82% recorded once. The CDR3 has 12 residues. Between the trimmed V and J ends, which lost 5 bases and 7 bases, there was a span of 9 bases. The V gene's germline CDR1 is MDHEN and CDR2 SYDVKM. Sequencing used peripheral blood. The chain is built from TRBV28 and TRBJ1-5; D is ambiguous. The receptor comes from an elderly man with COVID-19, enrolled during active disease. CDR3 in amino acids: CASSPLRQPQHF. As DNA, the CDR3 is TGTGCCAGCAGTCCCCTAAGACAGCCCCAGCATTTT.